The clone carrying this T cell receptor beta chain was found a few times. Antigen unknown. The data are from a study of T cell repertoires in cytomegalovirus infection. Study-level information: Public TCR beta signatures provided an indication of both CMV infection and a matching HLA type. The study's findings and limits: Summed frequency of shared TCR beta families picked out CMV carriers who also had the relevant HLA. In two of eight donors, the top clonotype was HLA-C-restricted CMV-specific.

From the reads, TCRdb called clonotypes with MiXCR, one entry per CDR3 protein. The table has over 250,000 distinct CDR3 sequences, about a quarter seen once. The V and J ends lost 4 bases and 5 bases, in that order; junction bases with no gene match: 9. The germline CDR1 and CDR2 sequences are MNHEY and SMNVEV (reference sequence). The CDR3 is 15 amino acids. This TCR came from a human donor in good health (CMV status not recorded). Some clones in this sample may be carry-over from other donors' samples. Sequenced: PBMCs. The J gene is TRBJ2-3, the V gene TRBV27, with 7 positions matching TRBD2. The chain's CDR3 is CASSSPSGVGDTQYF. As DNA, the CDR3 is TGTGCCAGCAGTTCTCCTAGCGGAGTGGGAGATACGCAGTATTTT.